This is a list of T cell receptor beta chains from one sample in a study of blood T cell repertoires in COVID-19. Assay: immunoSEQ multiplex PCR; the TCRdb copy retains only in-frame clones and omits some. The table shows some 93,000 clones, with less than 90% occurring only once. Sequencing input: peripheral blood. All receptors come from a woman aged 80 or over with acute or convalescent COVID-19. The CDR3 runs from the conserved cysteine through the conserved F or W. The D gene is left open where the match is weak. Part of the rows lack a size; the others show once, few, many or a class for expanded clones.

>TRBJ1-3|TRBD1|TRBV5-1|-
TGCGCCAGCACGAGGGAAGGGGGCAGTGCTGGAAACACCATATATTTT
CASTREGGSAGNTIYF
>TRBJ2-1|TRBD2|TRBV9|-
TGTGCCAGCAGCCCGCGGGGGGTCTCCTACAATGAGCAGTTCTTC
CASSPRGVSYNEQFF
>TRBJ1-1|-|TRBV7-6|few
TGTGCCAGCAGCTTAGTGGGACAGAACACTGAAGCTTTCTTT
CASSLVGQNTEAFF
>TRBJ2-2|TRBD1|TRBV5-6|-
TGTGCCAGCAGCGCGGGCGAGGACAGGGGGCCTTCCGGGGAGCTGTTTTTT
CASSAGEDRGPSGELFF
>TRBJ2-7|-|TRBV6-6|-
TGTGCCAGCAATAAACAGGGATGGGAGCAGTACTTC
CASNKQGWEQYF
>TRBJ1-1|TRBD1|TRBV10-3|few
TGTGCCATCAGTGAGTCTCGGGGACAGGAAACTGAAGCTTTCTTT
CAISESRGQETEAFF
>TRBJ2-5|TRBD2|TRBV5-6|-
TGTGCCAGCAGCTCTAGCGGGAAAGAGACCCAGTACTTC
CASSSSGKETQYF
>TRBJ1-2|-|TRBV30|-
TGTGCCTCAAGTTCTAGGACAAGTTATGGCTACACCTTC
CASSSRTSYGYTF
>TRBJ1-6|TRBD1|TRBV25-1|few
TGTGCCAGCCGGGGTGGTGGCCCGGGACAGAGTAATTCACCCCTCCACTTT
CASRGGGPGQSNSPLHF
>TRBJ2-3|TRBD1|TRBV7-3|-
TGTGCCAGCAGCTTAGAGGGGGCGGGAGATACGCAGTATTTT
CASSLEGAGDTQYF
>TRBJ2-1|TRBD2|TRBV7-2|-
TGTGCCAGCAGCCGCGGGGCTAGCGGGGGGGCCATACAGTTCTTC
CASSRGASGGAIQFF
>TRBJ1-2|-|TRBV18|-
TGTGCCAGCTCACCAGGGGCCTGGGAGGTCTATGGCTACACCTTC
CASSPGAWEVYGYTF
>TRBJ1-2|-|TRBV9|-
TGTGCCAGCAGCGTAGCTGCGGGAATACCTGGCTACACCTTC
CASSVAAGIPGYTF
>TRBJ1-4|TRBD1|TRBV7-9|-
TGTGCCAGCAGCCGAGCAGGGACAGGTGAAAAACTGTTTTTT
CASSRAGTGEKLFF
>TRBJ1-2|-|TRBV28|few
TGTGCCAGCAGTACCCAGACAGGTCTCCCCCTGATGGGCTACACCTTC
CASSTQTGLPLMGYTF
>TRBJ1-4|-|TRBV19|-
TGTGCCAGTAGTCCGGACAGTGGGAATGAAAAACTGTTTTTT
CASSPDSGNEKLFF
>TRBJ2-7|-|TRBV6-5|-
TGTGCCAGCAAACCGTTTACACCCTACGAGCAGTACTTC
CASKPFTPYEQYF
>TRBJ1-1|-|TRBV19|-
TGTGCCAGTAGTCCGGGGACAATTGGCGCTGAAGCTTTCTTT
CASSPGTIGAEAFF
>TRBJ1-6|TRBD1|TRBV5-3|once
TGTGCCAGAAGCTTGAGGGAAAGACAGGGGGATCGAGTTACGGGTAATTCACCCCTCCACTTT
CARSLRERQGDRVTGNSPLHF
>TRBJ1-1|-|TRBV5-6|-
TGTGCCAGCAGCGAGGAGGGGCGGGGGACTGAAGCTTTCTTT
CASSEEGRGTEAFF
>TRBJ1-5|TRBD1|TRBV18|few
TGTGCCAGCTCACCGGGACAGGGGGAAAATCAGCCCCAGCATTTT
CASSPGQGENQPQHF
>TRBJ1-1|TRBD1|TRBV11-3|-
TGTGCCAGCAGCGACCGACAGGGTAGGAACACTGAAGCTTTCTTT
CASSDRQGRNTEAFF
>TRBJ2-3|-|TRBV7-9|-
TGTGCCAGCAGCTCCCTTGAGGGGGGGATCACAGATACGCAGTATTTT
CASSSLEGGITDTQYF
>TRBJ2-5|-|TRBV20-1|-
TGCAGTGCTGGGGCGGGGGAGACCCAGTACTTC
CSAGAGETQYF
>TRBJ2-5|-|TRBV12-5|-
TGTGCTAGCGGCCTGGGGGGGGCCCCACAAGAGACCCAGTACTTC
CASGLGGAPQETQYF
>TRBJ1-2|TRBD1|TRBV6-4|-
TGTGCCAGCAGTGACCGGGACAGGGGGCAGAATTATGGCTACACCTTC
CASSDRDRGQNYGYTF
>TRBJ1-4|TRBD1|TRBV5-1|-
TGCGCCAGTAGAGTCCAGACAGGGCCTAATGAAAAACTGTTTTTT
CASRVQTGPNEKLFF
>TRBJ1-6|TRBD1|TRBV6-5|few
TGTGCCAGCAGCCTACAGGGGTATAATTCACCCCTCCACTTT
CASSLQGYNSPLHF
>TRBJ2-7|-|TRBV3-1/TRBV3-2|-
TGTGCCAGCAGCCTCTCAGGGGGGTCCTACGAGCAGTACTTC
CASSLSGGSYEQYF
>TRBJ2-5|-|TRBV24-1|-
TGTGCCACCAGTGATTCCACCCCCAGGAGGCTGGGGCAAGAGACCCAGTACTTC
CATSDSTPRRLGQETQYF
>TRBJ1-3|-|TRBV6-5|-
TGTGCCAGCAGCCTTACAGGGGGAAACACCATATATTTT
CASSLTGGNTIYF
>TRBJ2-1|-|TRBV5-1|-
TGCGCCAGCAGCTTGAGAGGCCCAGAGGTCGATGAGCAGTTCTTC
CASSLRGPEVDEQFF
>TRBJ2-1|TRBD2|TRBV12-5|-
TGTGCTAGTAAACTAAGCGGGGGTGACTACAATGAGCAGTTCTTC
CASKLSGGDYNEQFF
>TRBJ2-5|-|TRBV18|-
TGTGCCAGCTCACCAATAAGGGGACAACAAGAGACCCAGTACTTC
CASSPIRGQQETQYF
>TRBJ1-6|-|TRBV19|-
TGTGCCAGTAGTCCGGGACTCATGGGGAATTCACCCCTCCACTTT
CASSPGLMGNSPLHF
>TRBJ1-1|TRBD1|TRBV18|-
TGTGCCAGCTCTCGACAGGGTATAACGAGCACTGAAGCTTTCTTT
CASSRQGITSTEAFF
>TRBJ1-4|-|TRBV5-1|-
TGCGCCAGCAGCTTGGAGGCAGTTGGGGGCATTAATGAAAAACTGTTTTTT
CASSLEAVGGINEKLFF
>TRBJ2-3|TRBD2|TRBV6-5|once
TGTGCCAGCGGGCAGAGGGTAGCGGGGGCGGATACGCAGTATTTT
CASGQRVAGADTQYF
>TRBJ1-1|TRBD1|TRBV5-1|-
TGCGCCAGCAGCTCCGAAAGGGGGCTCACTGAAGCTTTCTTT
CASSSERGLTEAFF
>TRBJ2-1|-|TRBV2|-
TGTGCCAGCGGCCGTTTAGGGGGTTCCTACAATGAGCAGTTCTTC
CASGRLGGSYNEQFF
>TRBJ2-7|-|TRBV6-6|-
TGTGCCAGCAGTACCGTCGGAGGGAACATTCACGAGCAGTACTTC
CASSTVGGNIHEQYF